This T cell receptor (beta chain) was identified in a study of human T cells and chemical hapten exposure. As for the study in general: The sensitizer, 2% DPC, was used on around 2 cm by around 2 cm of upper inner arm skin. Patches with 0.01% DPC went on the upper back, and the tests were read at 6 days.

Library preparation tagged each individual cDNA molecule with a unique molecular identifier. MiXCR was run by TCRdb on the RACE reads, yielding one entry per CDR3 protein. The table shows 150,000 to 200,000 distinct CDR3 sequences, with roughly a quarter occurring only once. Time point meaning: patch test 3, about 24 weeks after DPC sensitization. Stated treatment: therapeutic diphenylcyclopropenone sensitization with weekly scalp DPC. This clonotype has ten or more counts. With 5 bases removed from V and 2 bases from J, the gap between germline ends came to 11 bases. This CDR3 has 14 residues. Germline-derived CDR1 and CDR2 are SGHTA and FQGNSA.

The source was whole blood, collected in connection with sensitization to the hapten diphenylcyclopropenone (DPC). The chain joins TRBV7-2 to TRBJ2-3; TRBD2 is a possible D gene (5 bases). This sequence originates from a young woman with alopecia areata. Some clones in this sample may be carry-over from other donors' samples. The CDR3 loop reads CASSPLGLTDTQYF. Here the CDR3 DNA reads TGTGCCAGCAGCCCTTTAGGACTCACAGATACGCAGTATTTT.